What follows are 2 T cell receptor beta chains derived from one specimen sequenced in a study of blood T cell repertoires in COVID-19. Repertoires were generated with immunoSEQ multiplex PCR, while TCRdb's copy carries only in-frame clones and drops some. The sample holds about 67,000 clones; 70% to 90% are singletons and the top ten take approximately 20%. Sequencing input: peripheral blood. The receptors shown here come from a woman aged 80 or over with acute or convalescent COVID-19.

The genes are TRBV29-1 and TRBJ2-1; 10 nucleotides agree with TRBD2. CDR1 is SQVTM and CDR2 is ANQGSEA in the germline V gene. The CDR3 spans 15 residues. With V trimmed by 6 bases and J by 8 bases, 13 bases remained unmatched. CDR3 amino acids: CSVSVTSGRGDEQFF. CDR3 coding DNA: TGCAGCGTCTCCGTGACTAGCGGGCGGGGGGATGAGCAGTTCTTC.

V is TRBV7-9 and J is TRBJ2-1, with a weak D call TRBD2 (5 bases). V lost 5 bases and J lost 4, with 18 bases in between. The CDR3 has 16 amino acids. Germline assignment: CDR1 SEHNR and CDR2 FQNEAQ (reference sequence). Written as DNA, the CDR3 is TGTGCCAGCAGCCCCCATGAGAGCGGAACATACAATGAGCAGTTCTTC. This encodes CASSPHESGTYNEQFF.